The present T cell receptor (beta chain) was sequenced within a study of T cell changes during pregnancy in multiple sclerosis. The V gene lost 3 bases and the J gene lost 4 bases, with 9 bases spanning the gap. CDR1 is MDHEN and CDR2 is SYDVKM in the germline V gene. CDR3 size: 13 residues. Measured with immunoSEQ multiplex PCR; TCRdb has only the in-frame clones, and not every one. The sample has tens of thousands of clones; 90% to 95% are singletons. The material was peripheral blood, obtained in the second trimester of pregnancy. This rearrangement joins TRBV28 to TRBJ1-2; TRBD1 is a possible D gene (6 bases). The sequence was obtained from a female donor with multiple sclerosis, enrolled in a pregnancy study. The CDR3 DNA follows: TGTGCCAGCAGTTTTACAGGGATCTATGGCTACACCTTC. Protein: CASSFTGIYGYTF.